The 7 T cell receptor beta chains below come from one sample, sequenced in a study of blood T cell repertoires in COVID-19. Libraries were prepared by immunoSEQ multiplex PCR; TCRdb keeps only in-frame clonotypes and omits some of them. The sample lists under 350,000 clones, approximately 88% occurring once. Sequenced material: PBMCs or T cells enriched from blood (not recorded which). These receptors were collected from a woman aged 35 to 49 who had recovered from COVID-19.

This rearrangement joins TRBV3-1 (or the pseudogene TRBV3-2) to TRBJ2-3; 10 positions match TRBD2. Germline V lookup: CDR1 LGHDT, CDR2 YNNKEL (reference sequence). The ends lost 3 bases at V and 1 base at J; junction bases unmatched: 4. This CDR3 contains 16 residues. In nucleotides, the CDR3 is TGTGCCAGCAGCCAGGGCGGACTAGCGGGCACAGATACGCAGTATTTT. This translates into CASSQGGLAGTDTQYF.

This chain uses TRBV2 with TRBJ1-1, with TRBD1 identical over 7 bases. The junction had 9 bases not matched to a gene; V was cut back by 6 bases and J by 11 bases. Looked up from germline, CDR1 is SNHLY and CDR2 is FYNNEI. This CDR3 spans 12 amino acids. In DNA, the CDR3 is TGTGCCAGCAGGCGGGACAGCGAGCACGCTTTCTTT. Encoded protein: CASRRDSEHAFF.

This chain links TRBV19 with TRBJ2-1, with D possibly TRBD1 on 8 matching bases. The V end was cut by 4 bases, the J end by 6 bases, with 19 bases between. Germline V gene lookup returns CDR1 LNHDA and CDR2 SQIVND (reference sequence). CDR3 size: 16 residues. CDR3 amino acids: CASSKRQGTITNEQFF. Here the CDR3 DNA reads TGTGCCAGTAGTAAGCGACAGGGGACTATTACCAATGAGCAGTTCTTC. Supplemented by reference TRBV19 and TRBJ2-1, the full variable domain reads DGGITQSPKYLFRKEGQNVTLSCEQNLNHDAMYWYRQDPGQGLRLIYYSQIVNDFQKGDIAEGYSVSREKKESFPLTVTSAQKNPTAFYLCASSKRQGTITNEQFFGPGTRLTVL.

The chain joins TRBV7-3 to TRBJ2-1, with unresolved D. Germline V CDR1 and CDR2: SGHTA, FQGTGA. The CDR3 is 16 amino acids. V was pared by 3 bases and J by 3 bases, with 15 bases between. CDR3 sequence: CASSFDGRKRYNEQFF. Here the CDR3 DNA reads TGTGCCAGCAGCTTTGATGGGCGAAAACGCTACAATGAGCAGTTCTTC. The whole variable domain, remainder taken from reference TRBV7-3 and TRBJ2-1, is GAGVSQTPSNKVTEKGKYVELRCDPISGHTALYWYRQSLGQGPEFLIYFQGTGAADDSGLPNDRFFAVRPEGSVSTLKIQRTERGDSAVYLCASSFDGRKRYNEQFFGPGTRLTVL.

The chain joins TRBV13 to TRBJ2-2, with 7 bases fitting TRBD1. Germline CDR1 PRHDT, CDR2 FYEKMQ (reference sequence). The length of the CDR3 is 17 residues. V shed 2 bases and J 4 bases; nucleotides not matched to a gene: 10. The CDR3 bases are TGTGCCAGCAGCTTAATCCTACAGGGGCTGTCCACCGGGGAGCTGTTTTTT. Amino acid sequence: CASSLILQGLSTGELFF.

The chain couples TRBV30 to TRBJ1-5, with TRBD1 identical over 7 bases. Losses at the gene ends were 0 bases for V and 3 bases for J; bases not matched to a gene: 11. Looked up from germline, CDR1 is GTSNPN and CDR2 is SVGIG (reference sequence). CDR3 length equals 17 residues. The CDR3 region has the DNA TGTGCCTGGAGTGTACTCATAGGACAGGATCCCAATCAGCCCCAGCATTTT. Residues: CAWSVLIGQDPNQPQHF.

The genes are TRBV20-1 and TRBJ1-1; the match to TRBD1 covers 7 bases. The CDR3 is 11 residues long. The germline gives CDR1 DFQATT, CDR2 SNEGSKA (reference sequence). V shed 5 bases and J 11 bases; nucleotides not matched to a gene: 8. This chain's CDR3 is CSAETGSSAFF. CDR3 nucleotide sequence: TGCAGTGCTGAGACAGGGAGTAGTGCTTTCTTT.